This T cell receptor (beta chain) derives from a study of OX40 agonist ivuxolimab in advanced cancers. Points from the study as a whole: Low normalized T-cell clonal expansion was additionally recorded for some nonresponders.

Germline values: CDR1 SGHTA, CDR2 FQGTGA. With V trimmed by 4 bases and J by 0 bases, 5 bases remained unmatched. This CDR3 has 16 amino acids. Here immunoSEQ multiplex PCR was the method, and the copy in TCRdb shows in-frame clones only, minus some. The sample shows around 71,000 clones, more than 85% of them seen only once. Details on this clone: Its specificity is not known.

The chain recombines TRBV7-3 with TRBJ2-3, with 9 bases fitting TRBD1. This clonotype originated in an adult with an advanced solid tumor such as melanoma, head and neck, liver or kidney cancer. Sequenced here: CD4+ or CD8+ T cells sorted from blood, sampled in a trial of the OX40 agonist ivuxolimab. CDR3 DNA sequence: TGTGCCAGCAGCTCTGGGACAGGGCTAAGCACAGATACGCAGTATTTT. It translates to CASSSGTGLSTDTQYF.